This TCR beta chain was recovered during a study of cytomegalovirus exposure and HLA in healthy donors. The wider study: An early data release held tens of millions of unique TCRs from HLA-typed donors.

The germline CDR1 and CDR2 sequences are GTSNPN and SVGIG (reference sequence). The ends lost 3 bases at V and 9 bases at J; junction bases unmatched: 15. The CDR3 loop spans 16 amino acids. Both 60 Vbeta primers and 13 Jbeta primers went into the PCR. This table comes from immunoSEQ multiplex PCR, and its TCRdb copy is limited to in-frame clones, with some not included. The sample lists 140,000 or so clones; roughly 79% were seen once. Study results and caveats: Prediction of most subjects' HLA-A and HLA-B alleles by TCR beta sequences was reportedly accurate. In a later analysis, an Asian-associated ancestry cluster reportedly showed fewer N-insertions than the 666-donor mean. Common viral pathogens (according to a later analysis) appeared linked to several of the most significant clusters.

Comment on this clone: The antigen is undetermined.

Sequenced sample: PBMCs. The sequence derives from a woman in her twenties or thirties in good health and CMV-seronegative. The rearrangement links TRBV30 to TRBJ1-5; 9 bases are shared with TRBD1. The CDR3 DNA reads as TGTGCCTGGAGCCTCATCGGGGGACAGGGACTAATGCCCCAGCATTTT. This sequence encodes CAWSLIGGQGLMPQHF.